These 20 T cell receptor beta chains share one sample of origin, sequenced in a study of control samples from healthy donors and cancer patients. Clones were read by immunoSEQ multiplex PCR, and TCRdb kept only the in-frame ones, dropping some. The table includes 140,000 to 150,000 clones, 80% to 95% detected once. Sequencing input: blood. The receptors come from a man aged 25-45 years in good health.

The chain combines TRBV19 with TRBJ2-7, with 8 bases that match TRBD1. V dropped 6 bases and J dropped 2; count of bases not matched to a gene: 3. The CDR3 spans 13 residues. CDR1 is LNHDA, CDR2 SQIVND, per germline (reference sequence). CDR3 amino acids: CASRSTGAYEQYF. As DNA, the CDR3 is TGTGCCAGTAGGTCGACAGGGGCCTACGAGCAGTACTTC.

The gene calls are TRBV7-9 and TRBJ1-2; D is perhaps TRBD1 (5 bases). This CDR3 has 12 residues. Trimming cost V 1 base and J 7 bases, with 7 bases left between them. The germline gives CDR1 SEHNR, CDR2 FQNEAQ (reference sequence). In DNA, the CDR3 is TGTGCCAGCAGCTTAGACCAGGGTGGCTACACCTTC. Translated, it gives CASSLDQGGYTF.

J is TRBJ1-1 and V is TRBV5-1; D unclear. CDR1 and CDR2 from the germline V gene are SGHRS and YFSETQ. Trimming removed 4 bases from V and 1 base from J, with 14 bases in between. This CDR3 spans 15 amino acids. The CDR3 nucleotides are TGCGCCAGCAGCGGGCGGAAGGGCGGGAACACTGAAGCTTTCTTT. Amino acids: CASSGRKGGNTEAFF. Full variable domain (outside the CDR3, taken from reference TRBV5-1 and TRBJ1-1): KAGVTQTPRYLIKTRGQQVTLSCSPISGHRSVSWYQQTPGQGLQFLFEYFSETQRNKGNFPGRFSGRQFSNSRSEMNVSTLELGDSALYLCASSGRKGGNTEAFFGQGTRLTVV.

The V call is TRBV2, the J call TRBJ1-2; 9 bases agree with TRBD1. The CDR3 consists of 17 residues. Germline-derived CDR1 and CDR2 are SNHLY and FYNNEI. After removal of 7 bases from V and 1 base from J, the junction contained 13 bases not matched to a gene. The CDR3 DNA is TGTGCCAGCAAGATGGGACAGGGAAACCCTCTTAACTATGGCTACACCTTC. This codes for CASKMGQGNPLNYGYTF.

This chain joins TRBV7-2 and TRBJ2-7, with D maybe TRBD1 (6 bases). This CDR3 contains 14 residues. V was clipped by 4 bases and J by 0 bases, with 10 bases between them. Germline V gene data show CDR1 as SGHTA and CDR2 as FQGNSA. The CDR3 is CASSSTGSSYEQYF. CDR3 DNA: TGTGCCAGCAGCTCCACAGGGAGCTCCTACGAGCAGTACTTC. The whole variable domain, remainder taken from reference TRBV7-2 and TRBJ2-7, is GAGVSQSPSNKVTEKGKDVELRCDPISGHTALYWYRQSLGQGLEFLIYFQGNSAPDKSGLPSDRFSAERTGGSVSTLTIQRTQQEDSAVYLCASSSTGSSYEQYFGPGTRLTVT.

The V gene is TRBV6-6, the J gene TRBJ1-2; the match to TRBD1 covers 7 bases. The CDR3 loop spans 15 amino acids. Losses at the gene ends were 4 bases for V and 4 bases for J; bases not matched to a gene: 9. CDR1 is MNHNY and CDR2 is SVGAGI in the germline V gene (reference sequence). CDR3 sequence: CASSSQGGNGYGYTF. The CDR3 DNA reads as TGTGCCAGCAGTTCCCAGGGGGGCAACGGCTATGGCTACACCTTC.

Comment on this clone: The sample contains more than one DNA sequence encoding this CDR3. The J gene is TRBJ1-1, the V gene TRBV19, with a possible D match to TRBD1 (6 bases). Between the trimmed V and J ends, which lost 3 bases and 1 base, there was a span of 9 bases. CDR1 LNHDA and CDR2 SQIVND come from the germline V gene (reference sequence). CDR3 length: 14 amino acids. Written as DNA, the CDR3 is TGTGCCAGTAGTATGGGGGGCCCGAACACTGAAGCTTTCTTT. This gives the protein CASSMGGPNTEAFF.

The chain joins TRBV27 to TRBJ2-7; D is possibly TRBD2 (5 bases). The CDR3 runs 14 residues. V lost 5 bases to trimming and J lost 3 bases, with 14 bases between them. Germline V gives CDR1 MNHEY, CDR2 SMNVEV (reference sequence). This CDR3 reads CASSGEGRNYEQYF. CDR3 nucleotides: TGTGCCAGCAGTGGAGAGGGCCGTAACTACGAGCAGTACTTC.

The chain couples TRBV3-1 (or the pseudogene TRBV3-2) to TRBJ2-5; 12 bases are a match to TRBD2. Germline V lookup: CDR1 LGHDT, CDR2 YNNKEL (reference sequence). The CDR3 runs to 15 residues. J was trimmed by 7 bases and V by 2 bases; bases with no gene match: 5. CDR3 bases: TGTGCCAGCAGCCAACGGACTAGCGGGGCCCTGACCCAGTACTTC. This gives the protein CASSQRTSGALTQYF.

The rearrangement uses TRBV27 and TRBJ1-5; weak D call: TRBD1 (5 bases). V dropped 6 bases and J dropped 3 bases, with 15 bases sitting between them. This CDR3 contains 15 residues. CDR1 and CDR2 (germline): MNHEY, SMNVEV (reference sequence). The chain's CDR3 is CASSPLDSLNQPQHF. The CDR3 DNA sequence: TGTGCCAGCAGCCCTCTAGACAGCCTCAATCAGCCCCAGCATTTT.

V gene TRBV5-6 combines with J gene TRBJ1-3; no reliable D call. Germline-derived CDR1 and CDR2 are SGHDT and YYEEEE. This CDR3 is built from 15 residues. Trimming stripped 2 bases from V and 1 base from J, with 10 bases between. The CDR3 nucleotides read TGTGCCAGCAGCTTTCGAGCGAATTCTGGAAACACCATATATTTT. Translating it yields CASSFRANSGNTIYF.

V gene TRBV7-2 combines with J gene TRBJ2-1; TRBD2 agrees at 13 bases. The CDR3 has 14 amino acids. J gave up 8 bases and V 5 bases, and 3 bases lay outside the gene matches. Looked up from germline, CDR1 is SGHTA and CDR2 is FQGNSA. Here the CDR3 reads CASSRGTSGDEQFF. CDR3 nucleotides: TGTGCCAGCAGCAGAGGGACTAGCGGGGATGAGCAGTTCTTC.

This chain uses TRBV27 with TRBJ1-2; a weak D match, TRBD1 (5 bases). Trimming left V 4 bases short and J 6 bases short, with 15 bases between. CDR3 length: 14 residues. The V gene's germline CDR1 is MNHEY and CDR2 SMNVEV (reference sequence). CDR3 in amino acids: CASSSAPGGDGYTF. The CDR3 nucleotides read TGTGCCAGCAGTTCCGCCCCGGGGGGAGATGGCTACACCTTC.

The genes are TRBV3-1 (or the pseudogene TRBV3-2) and TRBJ1-1; 9 bases map to TRBD1. The V gene end was trimmed by 2 bases and the J gene end by 5 bases; junction bases not matched to a gene: 18. This CDR3 spans 19 amino acids. The germline gives CDR1 LGHDT, CDR2 YNNKEL (reference sequence). The CDR3 loop is CASSQLLTGGAWSKTEAFF. The DNA for the CDR3 is TGTGCCAGCAGCCAACTCCTTACAGGGGGCGCTTGGTCCAAAACTGAAGCTTTCTTT.

The rearrangement links TRBV5-1 to TRBJ1-1; 8 positions agree with TRBD1. This CDR3 has 15 residues. CDR1 and CDR2 from the germline V gene are SGHRS and YFSETQ. V shed 0 bases, J shed 3 bases, and the junction held 4 bases outside the gene matches. The CDR3: CASSLVAQGDTEAFF. The DNA for the CDR3 is TGCGCCAGCAGCTTGGTCGCACAGGGGGACACTGAAGCTTTCTTT.

The J gene is TRBJ2-1, the V gene TRBV25-1; 11 nucleotides line up with TRBD2. CDR3 size: 16 residues. V was pared by 4 bases and J by 4 bases, with 6 bases of the junction left unmatched. CDR1 is MGHDK and CDR2 is SYGVNS in the germline V gene. Here the CDR3 reads CASSARGLAVYNEQFF. Written as DNA, the CDR3 is TGTGCCAGCAGTGCAAGGGGACTAGCGGTATACAATGAGCAGTTCTTC.

The chain couples TRBV6-5 to TRBJ2-7; tentatively, D is TRBD2 (5 bases). Germline V gene lookup returns CDR1 MNHEY and CDR2 SVGAGI. V was trimmed by 8 bases and J by 2 bases, leaving 16 bases between them. The CDR3 is made up of 14 amino acids. The CDR3 DNA reads TGTGCCAGCCAGCGGTCGACTACCGCCTACGAGCAGTACTTC. Its protein is CASQRSTTAYEQYF.

The J gene is TRBJ2-3, the V gene TRBV6-4; TRBD2 is a possible D gene (5 bases). Between the trimmed V and J ends, which lost 3 bases and 6 bases, there was a span of 10 bases. The germline CDR1 and CDR2 sequences are MRHNA and SNTAGT. The CDR3 runs to 13 residues. The CDR3 spells CASSDEGGDTQYF. CDR3 DNA sequence: TGTGCCAGCAGTGATGAGGGCGGCGATACGCAGTATTTT.

The J gene is TRBJ2-1, the V gene TRBV5-1; TRBD2 matches at 8 bases. This CDR3 contains 13 residues. CDR1 is SGHRS and CDR2 is YFSETQ in the germline V gene. Trimming removed 5 bases from V and 4 bases from J; junction bases left unmatched: 2. The CDR3 nucleotides are TGCGCCAGCAGACTAGCGGTATACAATGAGCAGTTCTTC. Encoded protein: CASRLAVYNEQFF.

This chain uses TRBV19 with TRBJ2-1; tentative D call: TRBD2 (5 bases). The germline V gene encodes CDR1 LNHDA and CDR2 SQIVND (reference sequence). This CDR3 contains 12 residues. The V end lost 3 bases, the J end lost 6 bases, and 6 bases lay between the germline ends. CDR3 DNA sequence: TGTGCCAGTAGTATTGGGAGCAATGAGCAGTTCTTC. Encoded protein: CASSIGSNEQFF.